This TCR beta chain appears in the sequencing data of a study of T cell changes during pregnancy in multiple sclerosis. This clone was observed once. The table came from immunoSEQ multiplex PCR; TCRdb's copy has only in-frame clones and leaves some out. The sample yields about 60,000 clones, 85% to 95% seen once. Germline V gives CDR1 SGHTA, CDR2 FQGNSA. This CDR3 has 18 residues. Between the trimmed V and J ends, which lost 6 bases and 0 bases, there was a span of 18 bases. This receptor was obtained from a female donor with multiple sclerosis, enrolled in a pregnancy study. The rearrangement uses TRBV7-2 and TRBJ2-6; maybe TRBD1 (6 bases). The source was peripheral blood, collected in the first trimester of pregnancy. The CDR3 reads CASRLLQGNTSGANVLTF. CDR3 sequence (DNA): TGTGCCAGCAGACTCTTACAGGGAAATACCTCTGGGGCCAACGTCCTGACTTTC.